These 20 T cell receptor beta chains were all obtained from the same sample, sequenced in a study of CD8 T cells in ankylosing spondylitis. TCRdb itself ran the 5' RACE reads through MiXCR, one entry per CDR3 protein. The data contain 380,000 or so distinct CDR3 sequences, more than 20% of them singletons. Specimen: blood, either unsorted or a sorted T cell fraction (not recorded which). The source is a male donor with ankylosing spondylitis or in good health (not recorded which).

The chain carries TRBV20-1 and TRBJ2-1; 11 bases agree with TRBD1. J was trimmed by 6 bases and V by 1 base; bases with no gene match: 5. The germline V gene has CDR1 DFQATT and CDR2 SNEGSKA (reference sequence). The CDR3 contains 15 residues. The CDR3 region is CSARAGTGGFNEQFF. CDR3 coding DNA: TGCAGTGCTAGAGCCGGGACAGGGGGGTTCAATGAGCAGTTCTTC.

The chain has TRBV11-2 and TRBJ2-5; D gene uncertain. Trimming cost V 4 bases and J 5 bases, with 8 bases left between them. There are 12 residues in the CDR3. Germline CDR1 and CDR2: SGHAT and FQNNGV. The CDR3 sequence: CASSSATETQYF. DNA of the CDR3: TGTGCCAGCAGCTCAGCTACGGAGACCCAGTACTTC.

The J gene is TRBJ2-1, the V gene TRBV9; weak D call: TRBD2 (7 bases). The V gene's germline CDR1 is SGDLS and CDR2 YYNGEE. The CDR3 extends over 15 amino acids. Trimming pared 4 bases from V and 10 bases from J, leaving 21 bases between. The CDR3 protein is CASSPRVGGADEQFF. The CDR3 nucleotides read TGTGCCAGCAGCCCGAGGGTGGGGGGGGCAGACGAGCAGTTCTTC.

This clonotype has just a few counts. This rearrangement joins TRBV5-1 to TRBJ2-5; 8 nucleotides match TRBD2. CDR1 SGHRS and CDR2 YFSETQ come from the germline V gene. This CDR3 has 16 residues. The J segment lost 5 bases and the V segment lost 6 bases, leaving 15 bases of the junction unmatched. This chain's CDR3 is CASTRGLVAEPETQYF. For the CDR3, the DNA is TGCGCCAGCACCAGGGGACTAGTGGCCGAACCGGAGACCCAGTACTTC.

The chain is built from TRBV7-9 and TRBJ2-7; tentatively, D is TRBD2 (5 bases). The V end was cut by 2 bases, the J end by 6 bases, with 11 bases between. CDR1 and CDR2 (germline): SEHNR, FQNEAQ (reference sequence). The CDR3 has 13 amino acids. The CDR3 DNA reads as TGTGCCAGCAGCTTATCGGGCCGGGGCGAGCAGTACTTC. Amino acids: CASSLSGRGEQYF.

This clonotype was picked up a small number of times. The genes are TRBV24-1 and TRBJ1-5, with unresolved D. CDR1 KGHDR and CDR2 SFDVKD come from the germline V gene. V gave up 3 bases and J gave up 4 bases, with 12 bases separating them. The CDR3 spans 15 residues. DNA of the CDR3: TGTGCCACCAGTGATCCCGTTGTCGGGAATCAGCCCCAGCATTTT. Amino acid sequence: CATSDPVVGNQPQHF.

Only one count was recorded for this clonotype. The V call is TRBV5-5, the J call TRBJ2-1, with D maybe TRBD2 (6 bases). The CDR3 totals 14 residues. Germline assignment: CDR1 SGHKS and CDR2 YYEKEE (reference sequence). Deletions cut 5 bases from V and 6 bases from J, with 15 bases between. The CDR3 reads CASSWDWGVNEQFF. The DNA for the CDR3 is TGTGCCAGCAGTTGGGACTGGGGAGTCAATGAGCAGTTCTTC.

V is TRBV6-1 and J is TRBJ1-1; D gene unclear. CDR3 length: 13 residues. The germline V and J ends were trimmed by 5 bases and 1 base, with 8 bases remaining between them. Germline-derived CDR1 and CDR2 are MNHNS and SASEGT. CDR3 in amino acids: CASSPIRNTEAFF. CDR3 coding DNA: TGTGCCAGCAGTCCGATTAGGAACACTGAAGCTTTCTTT.

This clonotype has just one count. The chain's CDR3 is CASGLGLEAFF. Written as DNA, the CDR3 is TGTGCTAGTGGTTTAGGACTTGAAGCTTTCTTT. The genes are TRBV12-5 and TRBJ1-1, with no clear D. V was shortened by 3 bases and J by 7 bases, with 6 bases between the two germline ends. The CDR3 has 11 residues. In germline, CDR1 is LGHNT, CDR2 FRNRAP.

This rearrangement joins TRBV20-1 to TRBJ2-7, with D possibly being TRBD1 (6 bases). The CDR3 has 15 residues. V gave up 1 base and J gave up 4 bases, with 17 bases separating them. Germline CDR1 and CDR2: DFQATT and SNEGSKA (reference sequence). CDR3 sequence reads: CSARAPGTPLYEQYF. In nucleotides, the CDR3 is TGCAGTGCTAGAGCACCCGGGACACCCCTTTACGAGCAGTACTTC.

This clonotype was seen more than once but under ten times. The rearrangement links TRBV5-1 to TRBJ2-1, with 7 positions matching TRBD2. This CDR3 is built from 13 residues. Germline V gene sequence: CDR1 SGHRS, CDR2 YFSETQ. The trim removed 4 bases at V and 8 bases at J, leaving 6 bases unmatched. The CDR3 spells CASSPTTSYEQFF. CDR3 DNA sequence: TGCGCCAGCAGCCCTACGACTAGCTATGAGCAGTTCTTC.

The J gene is TRBJ2-1, the V gene TRBV10-3; 16 nucleotides match TRBD2. The CDR3 is 16 residues long. V was clipped by 0 bases and J by 9 bases; unmatched bases: 2. Germline V CDR1 and CDR2: ENHRY, SYGVKD. The CDR3 sequence: CAISESGLAGGREQFF. CDR3 sequence (DNA): TGTGCCATCAGTGAGTCGGGACTAGCGGGGGGGCGTGAGCAGTTCTTC.

The V gene is TRBV29-1, the J gene TRBJ2-7; the D call may be TRBD1 or TRBD2 (5 bases each). The CDR3 consists of 13 residues. The V end was cut by 7 bases, the J end by 3 bases, with 16 bases between. The germline V gene has CDR1 SQVTM and CDR2 ANQGSEA. Here the CDR3 reads CSARLRDGYEQYF. DNA of the CDR3: TGCAGCGCCCGCCTCCGGGACGGCTACGAGCAGTACTTC.

The chain combines TRBV7-9 with TRBJ2-1, with 10 bases that match TRBD2. This CDR3 is 16 amino acids long. Germline assignment: CDR1 SEHNR and CDR2 FQNEAQ (reference sequence). The V and J ends lost 5 bases and 4 bases, in that order; junction bases with no gene match: 8. This CDR3 reads CASSPEGLAVYNEQFF. The CDR3 region has the DNA TGTGCCAGCAGCCCCGAAGGACTAGCGGTTTACAATGAGCAGTTCTTC. Full variable domain (rest looked up from reference TRBV7-9 and TRBJ2-1): DTGVSQNPRHKITKRGQNVTFRCDPISEHNRLYWYRQTLGQGPEFLTYFQNEAQLEKSRLLSDRFSAERPKGSFSTLEIQRTEQGDSAMYLCASSPEGLAVYNEQFFGPGTRLTVL.

This rearrangement joins TRBV27 to TRBJ2-7; D not resolved. This CDR3 has 13 residues. V was trimmed by 0 bases and J by 3 bases, leaving 6 bases between them. Germline loops: CDR1 MNHEY, CDR2 SMNVEV (reference sequence). The CDR3 protein is CASSLSPDYEQYF. The CDR3 region has the DNA TGTGCCAGCAGTTTATCCCCGGACTACGAGCAGTACTTC.

This clonotype has a single count. The J gene is TRBJ2-3, the V gene TRBV6-1, with D possibly being TRBD1 or TRBD2 (5 bases each). Germline CDR1 and CDR2: MNHNS and SASEGT. The CDR3 totals 14 residues. Trimming removed 8 bases from V and 5 bases from J, with 17 bases in between. CDR3 in DNA: TGTGCCAGCGAACGGGGCGAAAGTAAAGATACGCAGTATTTT. Translated, it gives CASERGESKDTQYF.

The chain recombines TRBV10-3 with TRBJ2-1, with D possibly TRBD2 on 6 matching bases. The CDR3 contains 16 residues. Per germline, CDR1 ENHRY and CDR2 SYGVKD. The ends were cut back, 2 bases at V and 4 bases at J, with 15 bases in the middle. The CDR3 loop is CAISEGTFTFYNEQFF. The CDR3 nucleotides read TGTGCCATCAGTGAGGGGACTTTTACTTTTTACAATGAGCAGTTCTTC.

This clonotype has just a few counts. The chain recombines TRBV12-3 or TRBV12-4 with TRBJ2-7, with D uncertain. The V gene lost 4 bases and the J gene lost 1 base, with 11 bases spanning the gap. The CDR3 totals 14 residues. The CDR3 DNA follows: TGTGCCAGCAGTTCAGGTGACCGTTCCTACGAGCAGTACTTC. As protein: CASSSGDRSYEQYF.

The table lists this clonotype with many counts. The rearrangement uses TRBV29-1 and TRBJ2-7; tentative D call: TRBD1 (5 bases). This CDR3 is 12 amino acids long. Trimming removed 0 bases from V and 7 bases from J, with 10 bases in between. CDR1 and CDR2 from the germline V gene are SQVTM and ANQGSEA. DNA for the CDR3: TGCAGCGTTGAAGACAGGGCTGGAGAGCAGTACTTC. Encoded protein: CSVEDRAGEQYF.

This clonotype has at least ten counts. V gene TRBV20-1 combines with J gene TRBJ1-2; D is perhaps TRBD1 (5 bases). Germline V gives CDR1 DFQATT, CDR2 SNEGSKA (reference sequence). Deletions cut 4 bases from V and 8 bases from J, with 20 bases between. The CDR3 extends over 14 amino acids. This CDR3 reads CSAKWDRSLGGYTF. CDR3 DNA: TGCAGTGCTAAGTGGGACCGTTCCCTTGGGGGCTACACCTTC.